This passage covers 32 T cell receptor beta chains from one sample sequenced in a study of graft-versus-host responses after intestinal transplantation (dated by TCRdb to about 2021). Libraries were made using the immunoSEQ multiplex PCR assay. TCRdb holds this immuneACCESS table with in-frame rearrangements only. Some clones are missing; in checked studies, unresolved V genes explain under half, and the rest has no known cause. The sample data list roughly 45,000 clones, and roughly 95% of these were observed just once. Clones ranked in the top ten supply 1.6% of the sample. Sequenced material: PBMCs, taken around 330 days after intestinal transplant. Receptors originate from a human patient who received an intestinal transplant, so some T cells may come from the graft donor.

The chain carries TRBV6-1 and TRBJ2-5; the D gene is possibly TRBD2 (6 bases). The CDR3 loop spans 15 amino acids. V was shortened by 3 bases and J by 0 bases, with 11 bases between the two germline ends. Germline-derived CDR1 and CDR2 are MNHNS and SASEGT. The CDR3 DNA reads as TGTGCCAGCAGTGAGGAGGGGAGGAACCAAGAGACCCAGTACTTC. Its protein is CASSEEGRNQETQYF.

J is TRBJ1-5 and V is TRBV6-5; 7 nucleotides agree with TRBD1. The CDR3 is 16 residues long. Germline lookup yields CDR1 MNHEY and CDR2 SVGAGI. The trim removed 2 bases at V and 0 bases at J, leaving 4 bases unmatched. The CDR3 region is CASSYPRQGSNQPQHF. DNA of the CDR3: TGTGCCAGCAGTTACCCCCGACAGGGTAGCAATCAGCCCCAGCATTTT.

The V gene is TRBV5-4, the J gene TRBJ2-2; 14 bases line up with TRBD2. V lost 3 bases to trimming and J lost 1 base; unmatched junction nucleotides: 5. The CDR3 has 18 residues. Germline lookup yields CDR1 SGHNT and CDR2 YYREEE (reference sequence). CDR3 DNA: TGTGCCAGCAGCTACGGACTAGCGGGGGGCTGGAACACCGGGGAGCTGTTTTTT. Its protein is CASSYGLAGGWNTGELFF.

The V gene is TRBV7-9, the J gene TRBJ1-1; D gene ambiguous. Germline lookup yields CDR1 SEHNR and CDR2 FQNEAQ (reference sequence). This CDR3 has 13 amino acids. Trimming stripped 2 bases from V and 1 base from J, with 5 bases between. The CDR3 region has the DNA TGTGCCAGCAGCTTATTCGAGAACACTGAAGCTTTCTTT. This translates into CASSLFENTEAFF. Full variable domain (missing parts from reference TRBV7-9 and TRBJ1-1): DTGVSQNPRHKITKRGQNVTFRCDPISEHNRLYWYRQTLGQGPEFLTYFQNEAQLEKSRLLSDRFSAERPKGSFSTLEIQRTEQGDSAMYLCASSLFENTEAFFGQGTRLTVV.

CDR3 DNA sequence: TGTGCCAGCCCTCCGACTACCTCCGGGGGGCCGCCGAACAATCAGCCCCAGCATTTT. Its translation is CASPPTTSGGPPNNQPQHF. The V call is TRBV28, the J call TRBJ1-5, with a possible D match to TRBD1 (6 bases). Germline assignment: CDR1 MDHEN and CDR2 SYDVKM. CDR3 length: 19 amino acids. With 8 bases removed from V and 3 bases from J, the gap between germline ends came to 29 bases.

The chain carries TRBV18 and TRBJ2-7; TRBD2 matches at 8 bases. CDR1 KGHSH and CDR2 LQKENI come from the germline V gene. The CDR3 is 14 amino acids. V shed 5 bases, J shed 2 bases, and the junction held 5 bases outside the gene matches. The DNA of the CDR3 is TGTGCCAGCTCAACCCGGGAGGGAACCTACGAGCAGTACTTC. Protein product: CASSTREGTYEQYF.

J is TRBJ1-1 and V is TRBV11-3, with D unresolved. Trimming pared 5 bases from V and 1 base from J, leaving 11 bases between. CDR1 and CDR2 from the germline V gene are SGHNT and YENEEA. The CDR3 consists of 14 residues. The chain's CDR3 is CASSLPKANTEAFF. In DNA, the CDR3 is TGTGCCAGCAGCCTCCCCAAGGCGAACACTGAAGCTTTCTTT.

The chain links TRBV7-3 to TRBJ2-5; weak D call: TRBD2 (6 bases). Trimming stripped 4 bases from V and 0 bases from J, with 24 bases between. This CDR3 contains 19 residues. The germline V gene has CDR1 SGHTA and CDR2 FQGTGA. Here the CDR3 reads CASSSWGAGNTRNQETQYF. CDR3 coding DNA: TGTGCCAGCAGCTCCTGGGGTGCGGGGAACACTAGAAACCAAGAGACCCAGTACTTC. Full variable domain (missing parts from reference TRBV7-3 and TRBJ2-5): GAGVSQTPSNKVTEKGKYVELRCDPISGHTALYWYRQSLGQGPEFLIYFQGTGAADDSGLPNDRFFAVRPEGSVSTLKIQRTERGDSAVYLCASSSWGAGNTRNQETQYFGPGTRLLVL.

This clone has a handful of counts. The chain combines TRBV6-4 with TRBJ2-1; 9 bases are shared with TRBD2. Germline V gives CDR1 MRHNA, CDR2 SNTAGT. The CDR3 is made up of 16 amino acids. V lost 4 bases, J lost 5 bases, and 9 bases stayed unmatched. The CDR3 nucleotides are TGTGCCAGCAGTGCCCATAGCGGGAGTGGCAACAATGAGCAGTTCTTC. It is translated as CASSAHSGSGNNEQFF.

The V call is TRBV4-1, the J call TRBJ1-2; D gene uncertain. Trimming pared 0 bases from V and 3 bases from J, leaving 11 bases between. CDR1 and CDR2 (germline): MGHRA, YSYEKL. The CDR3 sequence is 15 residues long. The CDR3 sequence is CASSQEQTHYYGYTF. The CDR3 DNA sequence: TGCGCCAGCAGCCAAGAACAGACGCACTACTATGGCTACACCTTC.

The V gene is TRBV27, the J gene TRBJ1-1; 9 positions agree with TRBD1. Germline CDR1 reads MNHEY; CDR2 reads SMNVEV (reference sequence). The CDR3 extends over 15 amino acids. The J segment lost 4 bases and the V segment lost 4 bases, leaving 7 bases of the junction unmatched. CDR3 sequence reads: CASSSWTGAVTEAFF. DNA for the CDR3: TGTGCCAGCAGTTCCTGGACAGGGGCGGTCACTGAAGCTTTCTTT.

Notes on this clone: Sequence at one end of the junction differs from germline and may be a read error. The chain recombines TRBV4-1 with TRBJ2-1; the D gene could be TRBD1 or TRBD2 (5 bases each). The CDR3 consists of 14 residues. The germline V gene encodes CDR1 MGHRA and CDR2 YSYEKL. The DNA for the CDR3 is TGCGCCAGCAACCTCGGATGGGGGAGAAATGGGCAGTTCTTC. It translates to CASNLGWGRNGQFF.

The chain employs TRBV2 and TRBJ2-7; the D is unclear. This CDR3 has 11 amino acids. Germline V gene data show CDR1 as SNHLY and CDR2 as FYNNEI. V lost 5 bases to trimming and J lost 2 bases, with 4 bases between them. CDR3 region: CASSFPYEQYF. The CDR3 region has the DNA TGTGCCAGCAGTTTTCCCTACGAGCAGTACTTC.

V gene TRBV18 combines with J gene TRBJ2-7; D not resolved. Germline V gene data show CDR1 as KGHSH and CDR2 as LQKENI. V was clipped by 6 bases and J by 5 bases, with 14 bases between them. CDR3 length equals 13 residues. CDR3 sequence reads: CASSFSRLDEQYF. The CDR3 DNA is TGTGCCAGCTCCTTCTCCCGACTTGACGAGCAGTACTTC.

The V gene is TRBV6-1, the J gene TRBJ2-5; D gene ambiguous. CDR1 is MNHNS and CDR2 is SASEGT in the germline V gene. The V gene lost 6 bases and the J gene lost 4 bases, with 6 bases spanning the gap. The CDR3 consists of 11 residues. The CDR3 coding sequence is TGTGCCAGCAGAGAGATAGAGACCCAGTACTTC. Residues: CASREIETQYF.

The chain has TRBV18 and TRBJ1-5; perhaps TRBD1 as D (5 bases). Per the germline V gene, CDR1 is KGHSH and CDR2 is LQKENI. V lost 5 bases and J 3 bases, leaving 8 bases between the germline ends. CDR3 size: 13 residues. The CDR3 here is CASSGTHNQPQHF. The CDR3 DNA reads TGTGCCAGCTCAGGGACCCACAATCAGCCCCAGCATTTT.

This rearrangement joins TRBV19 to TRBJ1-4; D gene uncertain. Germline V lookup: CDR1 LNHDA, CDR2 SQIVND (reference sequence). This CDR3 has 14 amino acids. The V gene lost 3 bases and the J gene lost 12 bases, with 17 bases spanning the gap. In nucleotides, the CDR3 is TGTGCCAGTAGTATGGCGATGGCAAACGGGGAACTGTTTTTT. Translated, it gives CASSMAMANGELFF.

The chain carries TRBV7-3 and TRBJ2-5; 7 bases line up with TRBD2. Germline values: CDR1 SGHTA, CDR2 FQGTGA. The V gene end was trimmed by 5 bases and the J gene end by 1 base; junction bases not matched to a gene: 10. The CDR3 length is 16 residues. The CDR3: CASSPLGGLGQETQYF. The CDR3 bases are TGTGCCAGCAGCCCCCTCGGGGGGTTGGGCCAAGAGACCCAGTACTTC.

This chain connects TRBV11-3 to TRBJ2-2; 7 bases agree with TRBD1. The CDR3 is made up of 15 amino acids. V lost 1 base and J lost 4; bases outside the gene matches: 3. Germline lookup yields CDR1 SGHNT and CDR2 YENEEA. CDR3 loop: CASSLATGFTGELFF. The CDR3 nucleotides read TGTGCCAGCAGCTTAGCGACAGGGTTCACCGGGGAGCTGTTTTTT.

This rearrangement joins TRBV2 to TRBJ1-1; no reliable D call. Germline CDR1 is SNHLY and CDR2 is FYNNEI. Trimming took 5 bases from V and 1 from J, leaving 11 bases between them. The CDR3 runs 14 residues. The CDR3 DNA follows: TGTGCCAGCAGTCAAAACCGACCGAACACTGAAGCTTTCTTT. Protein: CASSQNRPNTEAFF. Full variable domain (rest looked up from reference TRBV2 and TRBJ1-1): EPEVTQTPSHQVTQMGQEVILRCVPISNHLYFYWYRQILGQKVEFLVSFYNNEISEKSEIFDDQFSVERPDGSNFTLKIRSTKLEDSAMYFCASSQNRPNTEAFFGQGTRLTVV.

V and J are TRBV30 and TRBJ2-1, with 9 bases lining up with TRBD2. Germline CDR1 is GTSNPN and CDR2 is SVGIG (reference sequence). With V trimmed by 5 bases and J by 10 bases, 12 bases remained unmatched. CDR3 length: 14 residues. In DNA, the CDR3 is TGTGCCTGGGTTCGGCGGGAGGGTTTTGGAGAGCAGTTCTTC. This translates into CAWVRREGFGEQFF.

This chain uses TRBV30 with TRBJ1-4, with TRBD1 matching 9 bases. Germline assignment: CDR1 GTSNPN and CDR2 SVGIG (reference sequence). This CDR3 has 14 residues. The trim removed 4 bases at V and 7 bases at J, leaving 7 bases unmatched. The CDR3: CAWNLGTGSEKLFF. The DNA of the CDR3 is TGTGCCTGGAACCTCGGGACAGGGAGTGAAAAACTGTTTTTT.

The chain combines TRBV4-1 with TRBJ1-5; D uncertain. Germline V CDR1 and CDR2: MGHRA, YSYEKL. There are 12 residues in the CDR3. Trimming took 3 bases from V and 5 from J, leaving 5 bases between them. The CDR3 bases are TGCGCCAGCAGCCAGGGTCATCAGCCCCAGCATTTT. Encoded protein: CASSQGHQPQHF.

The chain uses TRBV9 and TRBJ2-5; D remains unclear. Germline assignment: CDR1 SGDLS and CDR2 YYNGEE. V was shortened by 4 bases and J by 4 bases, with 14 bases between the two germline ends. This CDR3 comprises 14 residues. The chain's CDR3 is CASSSSGRAETQYF. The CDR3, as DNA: TGTGCCAGCAGCTCTTCCGGCCGCGCAGAGACCCAGTACTTC.

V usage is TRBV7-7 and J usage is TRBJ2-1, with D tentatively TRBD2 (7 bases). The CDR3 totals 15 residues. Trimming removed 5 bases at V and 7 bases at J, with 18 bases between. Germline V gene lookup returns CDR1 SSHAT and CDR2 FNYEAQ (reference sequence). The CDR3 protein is CASSPYRGRANEQFF. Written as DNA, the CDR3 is TGTGCCAGCAGCCCCTATAGGGGGAGGGCGAATGAGCAGTTCTTC.

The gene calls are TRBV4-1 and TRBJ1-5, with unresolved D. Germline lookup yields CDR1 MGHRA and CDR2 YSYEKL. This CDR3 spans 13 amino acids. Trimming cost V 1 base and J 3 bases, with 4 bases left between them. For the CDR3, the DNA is TGCGCCAGCAGCCAAGGACACAATCAGCCCCAGCATTTT. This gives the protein CASSQGHNQPQHF.

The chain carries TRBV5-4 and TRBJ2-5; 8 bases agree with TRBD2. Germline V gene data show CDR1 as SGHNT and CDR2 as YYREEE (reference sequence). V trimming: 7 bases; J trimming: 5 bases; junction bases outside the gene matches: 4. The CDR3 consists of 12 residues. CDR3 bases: TGTGCCAGCGGCGGGGGGTTGGAGACCCAGTACTTC. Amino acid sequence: CASGGGLETQYF.

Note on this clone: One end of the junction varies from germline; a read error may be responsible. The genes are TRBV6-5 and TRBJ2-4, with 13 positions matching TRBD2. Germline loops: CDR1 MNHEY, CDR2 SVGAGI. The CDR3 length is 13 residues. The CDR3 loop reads CASSGLAGAQVGF. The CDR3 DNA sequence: TGTGCCAGCAGTGGACTAGCGGGGGCCCAGGTGGGCTTC.

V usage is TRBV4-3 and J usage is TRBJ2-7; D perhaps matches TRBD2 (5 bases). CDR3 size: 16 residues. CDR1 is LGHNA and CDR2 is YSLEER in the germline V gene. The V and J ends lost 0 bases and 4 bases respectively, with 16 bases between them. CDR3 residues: CASSQDVGLRFYEQYF. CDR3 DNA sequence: TGCGCCAGCAGCCAAGATGTTGGACTTAGATTTTACGAGCAGTACTTC.

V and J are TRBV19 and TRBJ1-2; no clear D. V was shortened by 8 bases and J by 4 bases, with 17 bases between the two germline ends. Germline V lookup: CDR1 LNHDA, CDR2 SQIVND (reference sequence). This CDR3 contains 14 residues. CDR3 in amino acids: CASCPRTGLYGYTF. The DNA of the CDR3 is TGTGCCAGTTGTCCCCGTACGGGTCTCTATGGCTACACCTTC.

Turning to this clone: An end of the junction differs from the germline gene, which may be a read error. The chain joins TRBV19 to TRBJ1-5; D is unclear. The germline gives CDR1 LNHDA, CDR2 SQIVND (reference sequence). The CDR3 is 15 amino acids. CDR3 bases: TGTGCCAGTAGTACCGGCAGAAATAGCTATCAGCCCCAGCATTTT. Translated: CASSTGRNSYQPQHF.

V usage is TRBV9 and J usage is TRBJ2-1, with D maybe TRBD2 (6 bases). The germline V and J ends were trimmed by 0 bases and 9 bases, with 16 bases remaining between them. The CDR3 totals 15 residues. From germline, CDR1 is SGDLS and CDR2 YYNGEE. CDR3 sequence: CASSVVWGGPGEQFF. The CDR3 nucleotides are TGTGCCAGCAGCGTAGTATGGGGAGGTCCCGGTGAGCAGTTCTTC.